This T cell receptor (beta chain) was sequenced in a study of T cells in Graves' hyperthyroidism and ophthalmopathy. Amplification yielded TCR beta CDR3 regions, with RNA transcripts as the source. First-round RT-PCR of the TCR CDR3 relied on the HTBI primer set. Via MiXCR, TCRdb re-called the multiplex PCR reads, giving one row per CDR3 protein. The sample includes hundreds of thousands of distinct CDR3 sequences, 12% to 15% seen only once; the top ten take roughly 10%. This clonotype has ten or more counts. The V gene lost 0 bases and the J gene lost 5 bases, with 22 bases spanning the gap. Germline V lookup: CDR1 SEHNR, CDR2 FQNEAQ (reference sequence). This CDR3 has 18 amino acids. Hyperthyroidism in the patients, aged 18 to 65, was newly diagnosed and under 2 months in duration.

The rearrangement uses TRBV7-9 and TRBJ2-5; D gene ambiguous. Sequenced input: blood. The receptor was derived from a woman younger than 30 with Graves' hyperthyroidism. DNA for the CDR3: TGTGCCAGCAGCTTAGCCCTAATCCTGCAGCAACAACGGGAGACCCAGTACTTC. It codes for CASSLALILQQQRETQYF.